This TCR beta chain was sequenced for a study of T-cell memory formation after mild COVID-19. Constant-segment primers and 5'RACE yielded cDNA libraries for TCR alpha and TCR beta, each carrying sample barcodes and UMIs. TCRdb fed the 5' RACE reads into MiXCR, producing one record per CDR3 protein. The sample shows approximately 88,000 distinct CDR3 sequences, roughly 23% of them seen only once. Note on this clonotype: Antigen specificity is unknown.

CDR3 size: 15 residues. Trimming shortened V by 6 bases and J by 3 bases, and 20 bases separated the two germline ends. Germline lookup yields CDR1 SQVTM and CDR2 ANQGSEA. General study findings and limits: Within pre-infection memory, some responding clones were found, suggesting cross-reactive memory joined. Nothing showed for sure that second-wave clones peaking on day 37 were SARS-CoV-2 specific. Clones that shrank (day 15 to 85) were balanced CD4/CD8, whereas later expanders leaned CD4+.

This clonotype originated in a man aged 18 to 29 who had mild COVID-19 (a few samples of this study predate the infection). Cell type and time point are not known. The chain is built from TRBV29-1 and TRBJ1-2; unclear D gene. The sample was PBMCs or a T cell subset sorted from them (not recorded which). The CDR3 bases are TGCAGCGTCAGGACGGCAAGGCGGTCGGACTATGGCTACACCTTC. It translates to CSVRTARRSDYGYTF.